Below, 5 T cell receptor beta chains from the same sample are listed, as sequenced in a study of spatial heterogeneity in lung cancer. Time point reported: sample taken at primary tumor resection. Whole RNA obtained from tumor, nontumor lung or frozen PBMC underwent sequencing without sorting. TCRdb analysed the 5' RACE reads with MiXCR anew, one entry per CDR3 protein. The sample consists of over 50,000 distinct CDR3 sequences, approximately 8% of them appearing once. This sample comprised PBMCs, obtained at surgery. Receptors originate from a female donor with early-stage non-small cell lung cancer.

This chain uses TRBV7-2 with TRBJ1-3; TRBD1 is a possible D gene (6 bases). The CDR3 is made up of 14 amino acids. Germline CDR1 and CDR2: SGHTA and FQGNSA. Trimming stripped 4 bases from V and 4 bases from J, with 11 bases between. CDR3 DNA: TGTGCCAGCAGCTCACAGGGTGTCGGAAACACCATATATTTT. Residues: CASSSQGVGNTIYF. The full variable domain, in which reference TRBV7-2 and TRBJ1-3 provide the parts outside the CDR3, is GAGVSQSPSNKVTEKGKDVELRCDPISGHTALYWYRQSLGQGLEFLIYFQGNSAPDKSGLPSDRFSAERTGGSVSTLTIQRTQQEDSAVYLCASSSQGVGNTIYFGEGSWLTVV.

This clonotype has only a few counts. The CDR3 loop is CASSGRIAGDYNEQFF. For the CDR3, the DNA is TGTGCCAGCAGCGGAAGGATAGCGGGGGACTACAATGAGCAGTTCTTC. The genes are TRBV6-2 or TRBV6-3 and TRBJ2-1; 9 nucleotides agree with TRBD2. This CDR3 region has 16 residues. Germline lookup yields CDR1 MNHEY and CDR2 SVGEGT. The J segment lost 3 bases and the V segment lost 6 bases, leaving 9 bases of the junction unmatched.

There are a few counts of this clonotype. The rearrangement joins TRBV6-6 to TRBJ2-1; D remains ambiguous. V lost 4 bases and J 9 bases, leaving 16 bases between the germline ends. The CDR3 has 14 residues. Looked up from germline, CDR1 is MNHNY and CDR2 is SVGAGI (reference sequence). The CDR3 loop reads CASSFDPTWSEQFF. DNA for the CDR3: TGTGCCAGCAGTTTCGATCCCACTTGGAGTGAGCAGTTCTTC.

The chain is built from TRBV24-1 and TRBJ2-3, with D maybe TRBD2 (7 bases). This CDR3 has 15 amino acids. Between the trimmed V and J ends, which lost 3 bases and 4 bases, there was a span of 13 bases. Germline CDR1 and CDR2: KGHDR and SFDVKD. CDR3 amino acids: CATSDTREGADTQYF. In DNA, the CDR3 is TGTGCCACCAGTGATACCAGGGAGGGGGCAGATACGCAGTATTTT.

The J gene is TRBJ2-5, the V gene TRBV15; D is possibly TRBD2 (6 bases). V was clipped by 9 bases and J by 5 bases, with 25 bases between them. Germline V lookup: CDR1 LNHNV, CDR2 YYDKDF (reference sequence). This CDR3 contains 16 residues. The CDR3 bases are TGTGCCACTTCATCTCAGCGAGGAGGGGACGAGGAGACCCAGTACTTC. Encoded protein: CATSSQRGGDEETQYF. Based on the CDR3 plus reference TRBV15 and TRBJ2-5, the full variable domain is DAMVIQNPRYQVTQFGKPVTLSCSQTLNHNVMYWYQQKSSQAPKLLFHYYDKDFNNEADTPDNFQSRRPNTSFCFLDIRSPGLGDTAMYLCATSSQRGGDEETQYFGPGTRLLVL.